The 14 T cell receptor beta chains below were found in one sample sequenced in a study of tumor-infiltrating lymphocytes in primary liver carcinoma. A constant-region primer served to make TCR beta cDNA from around 500 ng total RNA. It was through three nested multiplex PCR rounds of slightly modified ARM-PCR that TCR beta libraries arose. A C-beta reverse primer and TRBV1-TRBV30 forward primers served in each of the first two PCR rounds, at about 10 cycles apiece. TCRdb recomputed calls from the multiplex PCR reads with MiXCR, one row per CDR3 protein. The sample has about 120,000 distinct CDR3 sequences, around two thirds seen once. Co-extraction of both nucleic acids (RNA and DNA) used roughly 18-32 mg of unsorted bulk tissue. Material for sequencing was tumor-adjacent normal liver tissue. The source is a woman aged 60 to 75 with primary liver carcinoma and hepatitis B virus infection.

As to this clonotype: One junction end does not reproduce the germline sequence, and a read error may be involved. The chain couples TRBV2 to TRBJ1-2; 8 nucleotides align to TRBD1. This CDR3 has 13 residues. Germline-derived CDR1 and CDR2 are SNHLY and FYNNEI. CDR3: CTSSAGTGYGYTF. The DNA of the CDR3 is TGTACCAGCAGTGCCGGGACAGGCTATGGCTACACCTTC.

Comments on this clonotype: A much larger clone differs by one base, so this may be a read error. The CDR3 nucleotides read TGTGTCAGCAGCTCGATATCCCGGGACAGGGAACCATCCTACGAGCAGTACTTC. Its translation is CVSSSISRDREPSYEQYF. The chain uses TRBV21-1 and TRBJ2-7; the table assigns TRBD1, which was not confirmed against the DNA. TRBV21-1 is reported as a pseudogene. This CDR3 contains 18 residues.

This chain joins TRBV10-2 and TRBJ2-3; D is undetermined. CDR1 is WSHSY and CDR2 is SAAADI in the germline V gene. Deletions cut 3 bases from V and 1 base from J, with 8 bases between. The CDR3 runs 14 residues. The CDR3 is CASSDSFGTDTQYF. DNA for the CDR3: TGCGCCAGCAGTGATAGTTTCGGCACAGATACGCAGTATTTT.

Note on this clonotype: No conserved phenylalanine or tryptophan ends this CDR3, so it is likely a read error. The V and J genes are TRBV28 and TRBJ2-3; D is possibly TRBD1 or TRBD2 (6 bases each). Trimming left V 5 bases short and J 6 bases short, with 27 bases between. The germline V gene encodes CDR1 MDHEN and CDR2 SYDVKM. This CDR3 has 18 residues. CDR3 loop: CASSAADLGGRRPDTQYL. CDR3 DNA sequence: TGTGCCAGCAGTGCCGCCGATTTGGGGGGCAGGAGGCCGGATACGCAGTATCTT.

Remarks on this clonotype: Being one base from a much bigger clone, this may be a read error. V is TRBV28 and J is TRBJ2-4; 8 bases align to TRBD1. This CDR3 spans 13 amino acids. Germline V lookup: CDR1 MDHEN, CDR2 SYDVKM. CDR3 nucleotide sequence: TGTGCCAACAGAAAAGGGGGGACCAGGGGGCCGGACTTC. This sequence encodes CANRKGGTRGPDF.

Comments on this clonotype: Just one base apart from a much larger clone, this may be a read error. J is TRBJ2-7 and V is TRBV30, with 10 bases matching TRBD1. Per the germline V gene, CDR1 is GTSNPN and CDR2 is SVGIG (reference sequence). The CDR3 consists of 14 residues. CDR3 sequence reads: CAWSVGTGAYGQYF. As DNA, the CDR3 is TGTGCCTGGAGTGTGGGGACAGGGGCTTACGGGCAGTACTTC.

To note about this clonotype: A read error is possible here, since a much larger clone lies one base away. V gene TRBV10-3 combines with J gene TRBJ2-5; D not certain. There are 13 residues in the CDR3. Germline V lookup: CDR1 ENHRY, CDR2 SYGVKD. The CDR3 DNA sequence: TGTGTCATCAGTGAAGACGCCGGAGAGACCCAGTACTTC. The encoded protein is CVISEDAGETQYF.

Details on this clonotype: At one boundary the junction diverges from the germline segment, which might be a read error. The chain carries TRBV5-5 and TRBJ2-1; 15 bases fit TRBD2. The CDR3 consists of 18 residues. The V gene's germline CDR1 is SGHKS and CDR2 YYEKEE (reference sequence). CDR3 DNA sequence: TGTGCCAGCAGCTCGGTTGGGACTAGCGGGGGGTTCTACTATGAGCAGTTCTTC. This gives the protein CASSSVGTSGGFYYEQFF.

Concerning this clonotype: Here the CDR3 omits its conserved ending phenylalanine or tryptophan, so a read error is the likely source. The genes are TRBV5-1 and TRBJ2-7, with D uncertain. Germline V lookup: CDR1 SGHRS, CDR2 YFSETQ. CDR3 size: 13 residues. Trimming left V 6 bases short and J 6 bases short, with 16 bases between. CDR3 DNA: TGCGCCAGCAACTCACAGAGCCCGGGCGAGCAGTACCTC. This encodes CASNSQSPGEQYL.

This clonotype was recorded a few times. This may arise from a read error, as a much more abundant clone is one base away. J is TRBJ1-5 and V is TRBV12-3 or TRBV12-4, with D possibly being TRBD1 (5 bases). V was clipped by 7 bases and J by 6 bases, with 10 bases between them. The CDR3 spans 12 residues. The CDR3 sequence: CASNSRAQPQHF. The CDR3 region has the DNA TGTGCCAGCAACTCCAGGGCTCAGCCCCAGCATTTT.

This clonotype was detected once. The chain carries TRBV29-1 and TRBJ2-1, with D possibly TRBD2 on 5 matching bases. This CDR3 is 12 amino acids long. Germline lookup yields CDR1 SQVTM and CDR2 ANQGSEA. CDR3 DNA: TGCATCGCTACGACTAACGGTCGTGAGCAGTTCTTC. Amino acids: CIATTNGREQFF.

Points on this clonotype: A junction boundary mismatches the germline segment, possibly from a read error. DNA of the CDR3: TGTGCCAGCAGCAAGGGACTATCGGAAGGGCCCTACGAACAGTACTTC. It specifies CASSKGLSEGPYEQYF. The chain carries TRBV11-2 and TRBJ2-7; TRBD2 matches at 7 bases. The CDR3 is 16 amino acids. Looked up from germline, CDR1 is SGHAT and CDR2 is FQNNGV.

This chain joins TRBV7-8 and TRBJ2-7; 12 positions agree with TRBD2. The V gene's germline CDR1 is SGHVS and CDR2 FQNEAQ. V was pared by 5 bases and J by 6 bases, with 14 bases of the junction left unmatched. CDR3 length equals 17 residues. CDR3 residues: CASSENGRLAGDCEQYF. The CDR3 DNA follows: TGTGCCAGCAGCGAAAACGGTAGACTAGCGGGAGACTGCGAGCAGTACTTC.

Comments on this clonotype: This may arise from a read error, as a much more abundant clone is one base away. This chain connects TRBV28 to TRBJ2-1; 8 positions match TRBD1. CDR1 MDHEN and CDR2 SYDVKM come from the germline V gene. The CDR3 has 14 amino acids. The CDR3 region is CASLTGGSYNEQLF. Written as DNA, the CDR3 is TGTGCCAGCTTAACAGGGGGATCCTACAATGAGCAGCTCTTC.